The 28 T cell receptor beta chains listed next were all sequenced from one sample in a study of shared clonotypes between healthy human individuals. Measured with immunoSEQ multiplex PCR; TCRdb has only the in-frame clones, and not every one. The data show 2 million to 2.5 million clones, approximately 94% seen once. The material sequenced was naive CD4+ T cells sorted from blood. Stated subset: CD45RA+ positively selected. All receptors come from a young man in good health.

J is TRBJ2-7 and V is TRBV30; TRBD2 aligns across 13 bases. Trimming took 1 base from V and 3 from J; bases not matched to a gene: 9. This CDR3 contains 17 residues. The V gene's germline CDR1 is GTSNPN and CDR2 SVGIG (reference sequence). This CDR3 reads CAWSARRTSGGFYEQYF. Here the CDR3 DNA reads TGTGCCTGGAGTGCGAGGAGGACTAGCGGGGGTTTCTACGAGCAGTACTTC.

The J gene is TRBJ1-6, the V gene TRBV30; D call uncertain. The germline gives CDR1 GTSNPN, CDR2 SVGIG (reference sequence). The CDR3 runs 18 residues. The germline V and J ends were trimmed by 2 bases and 10 bases, with 27 bases remaining between them. In DNA, the CDR3 is TGTGCCTGGAGTACCCTTCTCCCCTGGGAGGGCCCGACCTCACCCCTCCACTTT. It encodes CAWSTLLPWEGPTSPLHF.

The V gene is TRBV27, the J gene TRBJ1-6; D is ambiguous. From germline, CDR1 is MNHEY and CDR2 SMNVEV (reference sequence). The CDR3 contains 14 residues. Between the trimmed V and J ends, which lost 6 bases and 10 bases, there was a span of 16 bases. The CDR3 here is CASSPTKTQSPLHF. In DNA form, the CDR3 reads TGTGCCAGCAGCCCTACTAAAACCCAATCACCCCTCCACTTT.

V usage is TRBV30 and J usage is TRBJ2-1; TRBD1 aligns across 8 bases. Germline V gene data show CDR1 as GTSNPN and CDR2 as SVGIG (reference sequence). Trimming cost V 5 bases and J 4 bases; bases outside gene matches: 1. There are 12 residues in the CDR3. The CDR3 region is CAWGDRYNEQFF. For the CDR3, the DNA is TGTGCCTGGGGGGACAGGTACAATGAGCAGTTCTTC. The variable domain in full, completed from reference TRBV30 and TRBJ2-1, reads SQTIHQWPATLVQPVGSPLSLECTVEGTSNPNLYWYRQAAGRGLQLLFYSVGIGQISSEVPQNLSASRPQDRQFILSSKKLLLSDSGFYLCAWGDRYNEQFFGPGTRLTVL.

Written as DNA, the CDR3 is TGTGCCACCAAAACCCACGGAGGGGCTAACGAGCAGTACTTC. Protein product: CATKTHGGANEQYF. The chain links TRBV6-1 to TRBJ2-7; tentatively, D is TRBD2 (6 bases). V gave up 10 bases and J gave up 5 bases, with 21 bases separating them. The germline CDR1 and CDR2 sequences are MNHNS and SASEGT. There are 14 residues in the CDR3.

The J gene is TRBJ2-2, the V gene TRBV6-5; tentatively, D is TRBD1 (6 bases). This CDR3 is 15 amino acids long. In germline, CDR1 is MNHEY, CDR2 SVGAGI. With 10 bases removed from V and 3 bases from J, the gap between germline ends came to 18 bases. DNA of the CDR3: TGTGCCACTCTAACCTCGGGGACATACACCGGGGAGCTGTTTTTT. Protein: CATLTSGTYTGELFF.

The chain couples TRBV4-3 to TRBJ2-2, with 7 bases that match TRBD2. The J segment lost 4 bases and the V segment lost 9 bases, leaving 5 bases of the junction unmatched. The CDR3 runs 13 residues. Germline V lookup: CDR1 LGHNA, CDR2 YSLEER. Here the CDR3 DNA reads TGCGCCAGTCAAGGACTAGTCACCGGGGAGCTGTTTTTT. Amino acids: CASQGLVTGELFF.

This clone appeared a single time. This chain links TRBV6-5 with TRBJ2-1; D is undetermined. Germline values: CDR1 MNHEY, CDR2 SVGAGI. This CDR3 is 14 amino acids long. Trimming stripped 0 bases from V and 4 bases from J, with 7 bases between. DNA of the CDR3: TGTGCCAGCAGTTACTCGCAGATATACAATGAGCAGTTCTTC. This gives the protein CASSYSQIYNEQFF.

The V call is TRBV6-5, the J call TRBJ1-2; D not resolved. The CDR3 has 13 residues. The germline V and J ends were trimmed by 8 bases and 4 bases, with 14 bases remaining between them. Germline loops: CDR1 MNHEY, CDR2 SVGAGI. As DNA, the CDR3 is TGTGCCAGCGCCCGGAGGGCTGGCTATGGCTACACCTTC. Translation: CASARRAGYGYTF.

The genes are TRBV27 and TRBJ1-6; D is perhaps TRBD1 (5 bases). V was cut by 4 bases and J by 11 bases, with 9 bases left in between. The CDR3 runs 12 residues. CDR1 MNHEY and CDR2 SMNVEV come from the germline V gene (reference sequence). The CDR3, as DNA: TGTGCCAGCAGTTGGAAGGGGACACCCCTCCACTTT. This encodes CASSWKGTPLHF.

The chain combines TRBV28 with TRBJ2-7; 8 bases are a match to TRBD1. The CDR3 has 15 amino acids. CDR1 and CDR2 from the germline V gene are MDHEN and SYDVKM. V was pared by 6 bases and J by 3 bases, with 10 bases of the junction left unmatched. In nucleotides, the CDR3 is TGTGCCAGCAGGACTGGGGGACAGGTCCACTACGAGCAGTACTTC. It codes for CASRTGGQVHYEQYF.

This clone was seen once. J is TRBJ1-2 and V is TRBV28; D possibly corresponds to TRBD1 (5 bases). V was cut by 1 base and J by 8 bases, with 11 bases left in between. The CDR3 runs 13 residues. Germline V gives CDR1 MDHEN, CDR2 SYDVKM. The CDR3 is CASSLSRGGGYTF. CDR3 sequence (DNA): TGTGCCAGCAGTTTATCTCGGGGCGGCGGCTACACCTTC.

The J gene is TRBJ2-1, the V gene TRBV12-5; 15 nucleotides agree with TRBD2. The junction had 4 bases not matched to a gene; V was cut back by 0 bases and J by 7 bases. Germline V lookup: CDR1 LGHNT, CDR2 FRNRAP. This CDR3 has 17 amino acids. Here the CDR3 DNA reads TGTGCTAGTGGTTTGGTCCTCGGACTAGCGGGAGGGAATGAGCAGTTCTTC. Translated: CASGLVLGLAGGNEQFF. Full variable domain (missing parts from reference TRBV12-5 and TRBJ2-1): DARVTQTPRHKVTEMGQEVTMRCQPILGHNTVFWYRQTMMQGLELLAYFRNRAPLDDSGMPKDRFSAEMPDATLATLKIQPSEPRDSAVYFCASGLVLGLAGGNEQFFGPGTRLTVL.

This clone was counted a few times. This chain links TRBV6-5 with TRBJ1-6; the D is unclear. Germline V gene data show CDR1 as MNHEY and CDR2 as SVGAGI. The V and J ends lost 9 bases and 5 bases respectively, with 8 bases between them. CDR3 length equals 12 residues. CDR3 amino acids: CARRCDNSPLHF. The CDR3 coding sequence is TGTGCCAGGCGATGCGATAATTCACCCCTCCACTTT.

This sequence joins TRBV7-2 and TRBJ2-5, with D perhaps matching TRBD1 (6 bases). The V and J ends lost 0 bases and 5 bases respectively, with 13 bases between them. CDR3 length: 15 residues. The germline V gene has CDR1 SGHTA and CDR2 FQGNSA. The CDR3 DNA follows: TGTGCCAGCAGCTTAGCGGCCAGGGGTTTTGAGACCCAGTACTTC. Protein product: CASSLAARGFETQYF. Complete variable domain (other parts from reference TRBV7-2 and TRBJ2-5): GAGVSQSPSNKVTEKGKDVELRCDPISGHTALYWYRQSLGQGLEFLIYFQGNSAPDKSGLPSDRFSAERTGGSVSTLTIQRTQQEDSAVYLCASSLAARGFETQYFGPGTRLLVL.

The chain recombines TRBV30 with TRBJ1-6, with D tentatively TRBD1 (6 bases). Trimming left V 3 bases short and J 10 bases short, with 22 bases between. The germline V gene has CDR1 GTSNPN and CDR2 SVGIG (reference sequence). CDR3 length: 16 amino acids. The CDR3 is CAWRGDTGTPRSPLHF. The CDR3 coding sequence is TGTGCCTGGAGGGGGGACACTGGGACCCCAAGGTCACCCCTCCACTTT.

The rearrangement joins TRBV5-1 to TRBJ2-1, with a weak D call TRBD2 (5 bases). V lost 5 bases and J 4 bases, leaving 10 bases between the germline ends. The CDR3 spans 13 residues. Germline loops: CDR1 SGHRS, CDR2 YFSETQ. The CDR3 sequence: CASSFSAYNEQFF. CDR3 sequence (DNA): TGCGCCAGCAGTTTTAGCGCTTACAATGAGCAGTTCTTC. Looking up the rest from reference TRBV5-1 and TRBJ2-1 gives the full variable domain: KAGVTQTPRYLIKTRGQQVTLSCSPISGHRSVSWYQQTPGQGLQFLFEYFSETQRNKGNFPGRFSGRQFSNSRSEMNVSTLELGDSALYLCASSFSAYNEQFFGPGTRLTVL.

V is TRBV7-9 and J is TRBJ1-2; D is unresolved. Germline-derived CDR1 and CDR2 are SEHNR and FQNEAQ (reference sequence). Trimming shortened V by 3 bases and J by 0 bases, and 8 bases separated the two germline ends. The CDR3 has 14 residues. The CDR3 reads CASSLPLSNYGYTF. In DNA form, the CDR3 reads TGTGCCAGCAGCTTGCCGTTATCTAACTATGGCTACACCTTC.

The chain uses TRBV7-2 and TRBJ2-5; 7 positions match TRBD2. This CDR3 contains 15 residues. Trimming at V came to 2 bases and at J to 4 bases, leaving 7 bases not matched to a gene. Germline V gene lookup returns CDR1 SGHTA and CDR2 FQGNSA. CDR3 amino acids: CASSLRRAGAETQYF. CDR3 sequence (DNA): TGTGCCAGCAGCTTACGCCGGGCGGGAGCAGAGACCCAGTACTTC.

This clone was recorded once. The J gene is TRBJ2-1, the V gene TRBV7-9; tentative D call: TRBD2 (5 bases). CDR3 length: 17 amino acids. From germline, CDR1 is SEHNR and CDR2 FQNEAQ (reference sequence). V dropped 1 base and J dropped 8 bases, with 21 bases sitting between them. The CDR3 nucleotides read TGTGCCAGCAGCTTAGGAGAAGCGGTCTACCCTCGGGATGAGCAGTTCTTC. This encodes CASSLGEAVYPRDEQFF.

The chain is built from TRBV6-1 and TRBJ1-5; D uncertain. Trimming cost V 9 bases and J 6 bases, with 9 bases left between them. Germline V gene sequence: CDR1 MNHNS, CDR2 SASEGT. There are 11 residues in the CDR3. In DNA form, the CDR3 reads TGTGCCAGTTATTCGGGTCAGCCCCAGCATTTT. Its protein is CASYSGQPQHF.

Concerning this clone itself: Other DNA sequences in the sample encode the same CDR3. This rearrangement joins TRBV6-1 to TRBJ1-1; no definite D call. Germline V gives CDR1 MNHNS, CDR2 SASEGT. Trimming pared 8 bases from V and 5 bases from J, leaving 6 bases between. The CDR3 spans 10 residues. The CDR3 reads CASRRTEAFF. CDR3 DNA: TGTGCCAGCCGACGGACTGAAGCTTTCTTT.

This sequence joins TRBV7-8 and TRBJ1-2, with D maybe TRBD1 (5 bases). Germline CDR1 SGHVS, CDR2 FQNEAQ. V lost 8 bases to trimming and J lost 5 bases, with 9 bases between them. This CDR3 region has 11 residues. CDR3 sequence: CASSGSYGYTF. In DNA, the CDR3 is TGTGCCAGCTCAGGGTCTTATGGCTACACCTTC.

A note on this clone: Different DNA sequences within this sample yield the same CDR3. The V and J genes are TRBV30 and TRBJ1-1, with a possible D match to TRBD1 (5 bases). Germline V gene lookup returns CDR1 GTSNPN and CDR2 SVGIG (reference sequence). V shed 3 bases and J shed 4 bases, with 9 bases lying between them. The CDR3 is 12 residues long. The CDR3 bases are TGTGCCTGGAGCGCCGGGGGCACTGAAGCTTTCTTT. Encoded protein: CAWSAGGTEAFF. Together with reference TRBV30 and TRBJ1-1, the CDR3 gives the full variable domain: SQTIHQWPATLVQPVGSPLSLECTVEGTSNPNLYWYRQAAGRGLQLLFYSVGIGQISSEVPQNLSASRPQDRQFILSSKKLLLSDSGFYLCAWSAGGTEAFFGQGTRLTVV.

The chain couples TRBV18 to TRBJ1-2; TRBD1 might be the D (5 bases). The CDR3 is 13 amino acids. Germline CDR1 and CDR2: KGHSH and LQKENI. V gave up 5 bases and J gave up 3 bases, with 10 bases separating them. This CDR3 is CASSAGRDYGYTF. The CDR3 DNA is TGTGCCAGCTCAGCCGGCAGGGACTATGGCTACACCTTC. Together with reference TRBV18 and TRBJ1-2, the CDR3 gives the full variable domain: NAGVMQNPRHLVRRRGQEARLRCSPMKGHSHVYWYRQLPEEGLKFMVYLQKENIIDESGMPKERFSAEFPKEGPSILRIQQVVRGDSAAYFCASSAGRDYGYTFGSGTRLTVV.

V is TRBV10-3 and J is TRBJ2-7; D tentatively reads TRBD1 or TRBD2 (6 bases each). This CDR3 has 13 amino acids. Germline assignment: CDR1 ENHRY and CDR2 SYGVKD. Trimming left V 10 bases short and J 0 bases short, with 13 bases between. The CDR3 reads CATTGDTSYEQYF. The CDR3 coding sequence is TGTGCCACCACGGGGGACACCTCCTACGAGCAGTACTTC.

The gene calls are TRBV20-1 and TRBJ1-1, with D unresolved. V gave up 4 bases and J gave up 11 bases, with 11 bases separating them. Germline CDR1 DFQATT, CDR2 SNEGSKA (reference sequence). The CDR3 sequence is 10 residues long. The CDR3 loop reads CSAMAHEAFF. The CDR3 region has the DNA TGCAGTGCTATGGCACACGAGGCTTTCTTT.

V gene TRBV4-1 combines with J gene TRBJ2-7; 7 nucleotides line up with TRBD2. CDR1 and CDR2 from the germline V gene are MGHRA and YSYEKL. The CDR3 loop spans 14 amino acids. The trim removed 4 bases at V and 3 bases at J, leaving 6 bases unmatched. The CDR3 DNA reads TGCGCCAGCAGCCGCGGGGGAACCGTCTACGAGCAGTACTTC. This encodes CASSRGGTVYEQYF.